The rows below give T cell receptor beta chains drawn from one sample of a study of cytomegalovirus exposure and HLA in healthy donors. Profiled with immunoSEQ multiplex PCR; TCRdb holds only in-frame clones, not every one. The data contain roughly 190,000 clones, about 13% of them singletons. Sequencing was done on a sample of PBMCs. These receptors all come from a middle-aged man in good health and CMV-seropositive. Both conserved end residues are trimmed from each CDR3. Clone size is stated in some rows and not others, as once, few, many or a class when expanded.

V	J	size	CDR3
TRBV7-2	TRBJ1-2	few	ASSSSGTQNYGYT
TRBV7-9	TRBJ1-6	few	ASSLVWDRIGSPLH
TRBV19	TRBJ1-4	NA	ASSRPGTANEKLF
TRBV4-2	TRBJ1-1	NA	ASSQEIGTMNTEAF
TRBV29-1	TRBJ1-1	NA	SGRIITEAF
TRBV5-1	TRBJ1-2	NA	ASSLTEGGYT
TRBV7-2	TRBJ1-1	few	ASSLPGVMNTEAF
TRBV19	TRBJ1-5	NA	ASSRQGFEPQH
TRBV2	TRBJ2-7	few	ASRQQGSSYEQY
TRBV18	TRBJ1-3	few	ASSPQSTGGGNTIY
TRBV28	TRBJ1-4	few	ASSPRQINEKLF
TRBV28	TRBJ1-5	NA	ASSLSRGSNQPQH
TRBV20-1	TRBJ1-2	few	SAQTGSGYT
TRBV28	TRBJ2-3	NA	ATELNYAQY
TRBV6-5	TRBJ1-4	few	ASRKTGFEKLF
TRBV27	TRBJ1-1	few	ASSSRQGVMNTEAF
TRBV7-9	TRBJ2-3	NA	ASSLDGTYTDTQY
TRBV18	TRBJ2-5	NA	ASSPQGRGTQY
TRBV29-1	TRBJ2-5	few	SVGGTVQETQY
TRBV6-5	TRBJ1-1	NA	ASSYDRGNTEAF
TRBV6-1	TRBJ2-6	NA	ASSDLWQRGSPGANVLT
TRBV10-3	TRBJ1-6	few	AISEFLGGSPLH
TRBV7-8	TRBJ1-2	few	ASSLLQGEYGYT
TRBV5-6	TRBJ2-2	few	ASRRGLATGELF
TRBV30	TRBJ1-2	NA	AWRDRDTNYGYT
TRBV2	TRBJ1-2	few	ASSGQTSYGYT
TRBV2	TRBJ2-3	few	ASRRDRTDTQY
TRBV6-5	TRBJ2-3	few	ASSLTVRTDTQY
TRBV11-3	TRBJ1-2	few	ASSPGQANYGYT
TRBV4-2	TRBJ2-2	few	ASSRDPGQGARAGELF
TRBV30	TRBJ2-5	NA	AWSIGWASGQETQY
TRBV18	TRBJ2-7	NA	ASSSGRAGEQY
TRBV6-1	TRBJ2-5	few	ATSQFQETQY
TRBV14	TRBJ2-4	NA	ASSQQGAKNIQY
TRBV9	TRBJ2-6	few	ASSVAGTGANVLT
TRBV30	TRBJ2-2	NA	AWNSGGAFGELF
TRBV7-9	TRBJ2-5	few	ASTFLGGYQETQY
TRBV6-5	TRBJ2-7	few	ASSYLGQGSHEQY
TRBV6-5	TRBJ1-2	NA	ASSAGTLYGYT
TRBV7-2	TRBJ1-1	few	ASSLGGRGTEAF
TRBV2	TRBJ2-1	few	ASSEWDRGQYNEQF
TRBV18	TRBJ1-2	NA	ASSPGTGYGYT
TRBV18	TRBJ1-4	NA	ASSPGGKITNEKLF
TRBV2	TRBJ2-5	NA	ASRGTGGRRETQY
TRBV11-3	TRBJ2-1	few	ASTPGHSYNEQF
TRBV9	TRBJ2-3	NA	ASSIRETSGASTDTQY
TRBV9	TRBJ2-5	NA	ASSSGLAGLQETQY
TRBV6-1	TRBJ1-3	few	ASSAQNGNTIY
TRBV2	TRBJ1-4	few	ASTLGEKLF
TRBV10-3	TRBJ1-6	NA	APGRVRSPLH
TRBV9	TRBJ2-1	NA	ASSVAWGLAGGGEQF
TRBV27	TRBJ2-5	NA	ASSQLQSDRKETQY
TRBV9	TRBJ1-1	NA	ASSALTGNTEAF
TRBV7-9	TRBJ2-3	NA	ASSTLGWGGGDTQY
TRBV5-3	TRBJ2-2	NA	ARSSQGAHTGELF